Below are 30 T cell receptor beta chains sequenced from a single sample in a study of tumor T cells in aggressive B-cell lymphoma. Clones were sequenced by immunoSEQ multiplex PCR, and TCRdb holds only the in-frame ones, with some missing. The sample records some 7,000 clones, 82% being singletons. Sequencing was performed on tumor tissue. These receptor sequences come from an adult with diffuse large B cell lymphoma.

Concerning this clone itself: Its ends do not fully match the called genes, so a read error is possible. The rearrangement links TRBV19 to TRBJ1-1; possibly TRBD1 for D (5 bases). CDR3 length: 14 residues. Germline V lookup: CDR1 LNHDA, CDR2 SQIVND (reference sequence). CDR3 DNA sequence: TGTGTCAGTAGTCTCCGCCCAGGGCGAACTGAAGCTTTCTTT. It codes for CVSSLRPGRTEAFF.

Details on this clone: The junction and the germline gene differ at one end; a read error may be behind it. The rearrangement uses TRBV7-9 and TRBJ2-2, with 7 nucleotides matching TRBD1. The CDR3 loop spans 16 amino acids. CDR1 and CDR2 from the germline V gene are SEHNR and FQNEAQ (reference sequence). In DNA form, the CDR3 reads TGTACCAGCAGCCGCAAGGGGGCAAAGGTCGCCGGGGAGCTGTTTTTT. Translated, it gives CTSSRKGAKVAGELFF.

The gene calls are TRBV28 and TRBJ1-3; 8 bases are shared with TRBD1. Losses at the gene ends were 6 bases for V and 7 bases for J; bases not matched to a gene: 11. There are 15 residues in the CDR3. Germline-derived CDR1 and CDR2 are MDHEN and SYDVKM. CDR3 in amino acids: CASSPYRTGTNTIYF. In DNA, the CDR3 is TGTGCCAGCAGCCCTTATCGGACAGGGACGAACACCATATATTTT.

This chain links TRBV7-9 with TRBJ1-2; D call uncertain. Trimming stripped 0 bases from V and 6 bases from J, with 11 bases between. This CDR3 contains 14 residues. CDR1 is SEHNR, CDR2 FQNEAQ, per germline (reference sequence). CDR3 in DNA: TGTGCCAGCAGCTTAGCGGGCGAAGCTGATGGCTACACCTTC. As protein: CASSLAGEADGYTF.

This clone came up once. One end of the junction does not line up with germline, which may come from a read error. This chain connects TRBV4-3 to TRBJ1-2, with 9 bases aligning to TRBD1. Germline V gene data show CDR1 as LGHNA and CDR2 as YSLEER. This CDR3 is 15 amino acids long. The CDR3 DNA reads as TGCGCCAGCAGCCAGTCCGGGACAGGGCTAACGGGCTACATCTTC. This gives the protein CASSQSGTGLTGYIF.

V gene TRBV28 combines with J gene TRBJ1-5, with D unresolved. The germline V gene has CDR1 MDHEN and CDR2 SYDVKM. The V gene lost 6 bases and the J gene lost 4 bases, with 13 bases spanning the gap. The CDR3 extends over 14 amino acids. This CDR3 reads CASSQLGPNQPQHF. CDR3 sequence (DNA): TGTGCCAGCAGCCAGCTAGGTCCGAATCAGCCCCAGCATTTT.

The CDR3 sequence: CASSQYLAGGETQYF. The CDR3 nucleotides are TGTGCCAGCAGCCAGTACCTAGCGGGGGGCGAGACCCAGTACTTC. The chain recombines TRBV4-2 with TRBJ2-5, with 11 bases fitting TRBD2. The CDR3 totals 15 residues. Trimming removed 3 bases from V and 5 bases from J; junction bases left unmatched: 5. In germline, CDR1 is LGHNA, CDR2 YNFKEQ.

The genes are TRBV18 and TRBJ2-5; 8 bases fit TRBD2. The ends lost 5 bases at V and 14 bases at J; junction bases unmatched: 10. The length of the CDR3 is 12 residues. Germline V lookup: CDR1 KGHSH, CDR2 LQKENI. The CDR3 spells CASSENSGARYF. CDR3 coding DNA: TGTGCCAGCTCAGAGAATAGCGGGGCCAGATACTTC.

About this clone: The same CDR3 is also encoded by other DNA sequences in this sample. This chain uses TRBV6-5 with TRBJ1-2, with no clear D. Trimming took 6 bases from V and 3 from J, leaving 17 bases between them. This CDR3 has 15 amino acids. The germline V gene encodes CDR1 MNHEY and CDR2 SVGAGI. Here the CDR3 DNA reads TGTGCCAGCAGCCCCGGGATTACCTATTACTATGGCTACACCTTC. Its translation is CASSPGITYYYGYTF.

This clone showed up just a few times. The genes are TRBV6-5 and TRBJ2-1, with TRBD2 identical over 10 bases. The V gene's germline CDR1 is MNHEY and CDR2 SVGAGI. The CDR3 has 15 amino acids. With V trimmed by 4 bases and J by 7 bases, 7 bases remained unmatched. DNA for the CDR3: TGTGCCAGCAGTTTTAGCGGGGGGCAGGGAAATGAGCAGTTCTTC. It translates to CASSFSGGQGNEQFF.

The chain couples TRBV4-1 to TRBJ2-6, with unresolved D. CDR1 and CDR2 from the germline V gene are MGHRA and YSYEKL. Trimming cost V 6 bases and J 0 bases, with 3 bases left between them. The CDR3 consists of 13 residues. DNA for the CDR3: TGCGCCAGCAGTTACTCTGGGGCCAACGTCCTGACTTTC. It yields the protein CASSYSGANVLTF.

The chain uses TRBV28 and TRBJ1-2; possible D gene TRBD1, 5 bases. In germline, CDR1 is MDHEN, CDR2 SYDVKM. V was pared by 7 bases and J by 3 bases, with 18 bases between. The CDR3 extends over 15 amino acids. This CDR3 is CASTPIRDGDYGYTF. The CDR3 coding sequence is TGTGCCAGCACCCCCATCAGGGATGGGGACTATGGCTACACCTTC.

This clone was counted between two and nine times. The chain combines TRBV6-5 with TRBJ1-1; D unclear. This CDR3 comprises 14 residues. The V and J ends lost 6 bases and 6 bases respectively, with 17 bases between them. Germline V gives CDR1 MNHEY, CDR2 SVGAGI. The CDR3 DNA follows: TGTGCCAGCAGCCCCAGCGGGGTTAGCGCTGAAGCTTTCTTT. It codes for CASSPSGVSAEAFF.

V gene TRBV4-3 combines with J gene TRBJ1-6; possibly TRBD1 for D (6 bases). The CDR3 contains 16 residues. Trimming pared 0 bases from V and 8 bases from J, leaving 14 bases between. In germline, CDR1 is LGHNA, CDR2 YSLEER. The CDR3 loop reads CASSQERGQGYSPLHF. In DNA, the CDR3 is TGCGCCAGCAGCCAAGAACGTGGGCAGGGGTATTCACCCCTCCACTTT.

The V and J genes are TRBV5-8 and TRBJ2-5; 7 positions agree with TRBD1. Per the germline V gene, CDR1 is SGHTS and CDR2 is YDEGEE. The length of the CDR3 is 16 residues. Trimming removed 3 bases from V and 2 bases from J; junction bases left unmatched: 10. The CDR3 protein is CASSWRRTGLQETQYF. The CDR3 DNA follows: TGTGCCAGCAGCTGGCGGAGGACAGGCCTACAAGAGACCCAGTACTTC.

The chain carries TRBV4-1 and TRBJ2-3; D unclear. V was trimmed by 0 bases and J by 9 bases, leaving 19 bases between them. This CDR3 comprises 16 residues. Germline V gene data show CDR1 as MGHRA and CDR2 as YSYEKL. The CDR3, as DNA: TGCGCCAGCAGCCAAGATCGACCCGACTCTGGAGAGACGCAGTATTTT. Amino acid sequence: CASSQDRPDSGETQYF.

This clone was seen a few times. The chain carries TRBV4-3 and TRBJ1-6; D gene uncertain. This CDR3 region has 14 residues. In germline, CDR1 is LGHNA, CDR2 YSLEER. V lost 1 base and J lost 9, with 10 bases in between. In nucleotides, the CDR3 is TGCGCCAGCAGCCAAGGGGGAGTCGGTTCACCCCTCCACTTT. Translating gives CASSQGGVGSPLHF.

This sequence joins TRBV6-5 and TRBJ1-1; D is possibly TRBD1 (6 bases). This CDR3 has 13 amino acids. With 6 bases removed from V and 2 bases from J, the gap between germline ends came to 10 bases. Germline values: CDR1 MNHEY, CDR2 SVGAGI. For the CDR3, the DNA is TGTGCCAGCAGCTCCAGGGGAAACACTGAAGCTTTCTTT. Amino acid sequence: CASSSRGNTEAFF.

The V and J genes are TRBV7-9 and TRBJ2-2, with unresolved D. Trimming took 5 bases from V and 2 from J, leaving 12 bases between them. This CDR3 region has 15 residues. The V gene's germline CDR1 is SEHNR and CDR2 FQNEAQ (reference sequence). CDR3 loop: CASSPGDFNTGELFF. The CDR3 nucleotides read TGTGCCAGCAGCCCGGGTGATTTCAACACCGGGGAGCTGTTTTTT.

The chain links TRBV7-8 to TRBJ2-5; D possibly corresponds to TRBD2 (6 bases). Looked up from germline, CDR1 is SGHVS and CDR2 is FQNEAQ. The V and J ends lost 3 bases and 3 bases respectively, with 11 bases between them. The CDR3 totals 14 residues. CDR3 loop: CASSFGEVEETQYF. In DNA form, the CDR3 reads TGTGCCAGCAGCTTCGGGGAGGTAGAAGAGACCCAGTACTTC.

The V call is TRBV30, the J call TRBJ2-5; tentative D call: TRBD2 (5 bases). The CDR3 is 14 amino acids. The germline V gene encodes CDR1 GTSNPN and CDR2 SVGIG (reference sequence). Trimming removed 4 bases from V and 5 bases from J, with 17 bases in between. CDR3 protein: CAWNGPVGSETQYF. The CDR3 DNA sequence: TGTGCCTGGAACGGTCCCGTTGGGAGTGAGACCCAGTACTTC.

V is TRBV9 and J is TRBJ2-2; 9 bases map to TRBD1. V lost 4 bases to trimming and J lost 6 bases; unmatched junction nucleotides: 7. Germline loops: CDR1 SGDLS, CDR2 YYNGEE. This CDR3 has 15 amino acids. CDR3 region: CASSSTDRGAGELFF. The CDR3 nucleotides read TGTGCCAGCAGCTCAACGGACAGGGGAGCCGGGGAGCTGTTTTTT.

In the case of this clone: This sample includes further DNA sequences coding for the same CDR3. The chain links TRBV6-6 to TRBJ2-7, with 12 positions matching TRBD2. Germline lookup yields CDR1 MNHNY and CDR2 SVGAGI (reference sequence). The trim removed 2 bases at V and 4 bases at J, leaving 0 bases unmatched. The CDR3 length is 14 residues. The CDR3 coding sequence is TGTGCCAGCAGTTACGGACTAGCGGGATACGAGCAGTACTTC. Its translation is CASSYGLAGYEQYF.

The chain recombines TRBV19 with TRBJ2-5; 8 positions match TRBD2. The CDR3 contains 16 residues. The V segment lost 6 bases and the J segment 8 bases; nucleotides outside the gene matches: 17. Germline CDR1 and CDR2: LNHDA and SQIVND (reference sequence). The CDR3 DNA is TGTGCCAGTAGCCATCCGGGACTAGACCTCCGGGGAACCCAGTACTTC. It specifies CASSHPGLDLRGTQYF.

This CDR3 reads CASSVAIGQGDTGELFF. As DNA, the CDR3 is TGTGCCAGCAGCGTAGCTATTGGACAGGGGGACACCGGGGAGCTGTTTTTT. The V call is TRBV9, the J call TRBJ2-2, with 10 bases identical to TRBD1. CDR3 size: 17 residues. Germline CDR1 is SGDLS and CDR2 is YYNGEE. V trimming: 0 bases; J trimming: 3 bases; junction bases outside the gene matches: 5.

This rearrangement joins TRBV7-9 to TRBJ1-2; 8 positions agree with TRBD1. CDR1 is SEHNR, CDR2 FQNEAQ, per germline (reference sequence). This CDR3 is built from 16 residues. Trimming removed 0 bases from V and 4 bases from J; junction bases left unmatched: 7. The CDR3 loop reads CASSLAGTGASYGYTF. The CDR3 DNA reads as TGTGCCAGCAGCTTAGCCGGGACAGGAGCAAGCTATGGCTACACCTTC.

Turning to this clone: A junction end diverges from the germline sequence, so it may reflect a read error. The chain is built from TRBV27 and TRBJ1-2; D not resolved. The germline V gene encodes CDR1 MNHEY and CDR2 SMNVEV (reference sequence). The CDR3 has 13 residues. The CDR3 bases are TGTGCCAGCAGTTTGGACGGGAACTATGGCTACATCTTC. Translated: CASSLDGNYGYIF.

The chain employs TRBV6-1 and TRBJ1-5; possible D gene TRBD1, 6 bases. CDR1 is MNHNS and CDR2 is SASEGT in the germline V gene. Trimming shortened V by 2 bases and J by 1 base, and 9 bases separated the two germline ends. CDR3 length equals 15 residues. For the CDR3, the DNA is TGTGCCAGCAGTGAATCAGGGGTGAGCAATCAGCCCCAGCATTTT. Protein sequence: CASSESGVSNQPQHF.

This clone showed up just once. CDR3 loop: CASSQDIAAGPWEQYF. CDR3 DNA sequence: TGTGCCAGCAGCCAAGATATAGCGGCAGGGCCTTGGGAGCAGTACTTC. The chain employs TRBV14 and TRBJ2-7, with D perhaps TRBD2 (6 bases). Germline V gene lookup returns CDR1 SGHDN and CDR2 FVKESK. V lost 0 bases and J lost 7, with 19 bases in between. CDR3 length: 16 residues.

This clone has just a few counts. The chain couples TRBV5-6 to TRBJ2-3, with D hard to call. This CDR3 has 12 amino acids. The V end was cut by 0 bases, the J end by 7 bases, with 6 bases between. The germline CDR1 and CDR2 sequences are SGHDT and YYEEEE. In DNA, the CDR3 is TGTGCCAGCAGCTTGGCTACCTATACGCAGTATTTT. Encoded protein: CASSLATYTQYF. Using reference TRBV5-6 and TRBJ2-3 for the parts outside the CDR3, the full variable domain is DAGVTQSPTHLIKTRGQQVTLRCSPKSGHDTVSWYQQALGQGPQFIFQYYEEEERQRGNFPDRFSGHQFPNYSSELNVNALLLGDSALYLCASSLATYTQYFGPGTRLTVL.